These 5 T cell receptor beta chains came from one sample sequenced in a study of blood T cell repertoires in COVID-19. This table comes from immunoSEQ multiplex PCR, and its TCRdb copy is limited to in-frame clones, with some not included. Here the sample spans roughly 70,000 clones, about 86% being singletons. The sample comprised peripheral blood. These TCRs come from a woman aged 55-70 years with acute or convalescent COVID-19.

This clone appeared a single time. The chain carries TRBV4-1 and TRBJ2-1; 9 bases are shared with TRBD1. Per the germline V gene, CDR1 is MGHRA and CDR2 is YSYEKL. V lost 4 bases to trimming and J lost 1 base; unmatched junction nucleotides: 2. The CDR3 consists of 15 residues. The CDR3: CASSPGQGSYNEQFF. The CDR3 nucleotides read TGCGCCAGCAGCCCGGGACAGGGATCCTACAATGAGCAGTTCTTC.

CDR3 nucleotides: TGCGCCAGCAGCTCCGCCCTAGGGACTGCCACTAATGAAAAACTGTTTTTT. Protein: CASSSALGTATNEKLFF. This chain joins TRBV5-1 and TRBJ1-4; possible D gene TRBD1, 5 bases. The germline V and J ends were trimmed by 3 bases and 2 bases, with 17 bases remaining between them. Germline CDR1 reads SGHRS; CDR2 reads YFSETQ. The CDR3 is made up of 17 amino acids. Combining the CDR3 with reference TRBV5-1 and TRBJ1-4 gives the whole variable domain KAGVTQTPRYLIKTRGQQVTLSCSPISGHRSVSWYQQTPGQGLQFLFEYFSETQRNKGNFPGRFSGRQFSNSRSEMNVSTLELGDSALYLCASSSALGTATNEKLFFGSGTQLSVL.

V usage is TRBV29-1 and J usage is TRBJ1-1, with TRBD1 matching over 7 bases. The ends lost 5 bases at V and 11 bases at J; junction bases unmatched: 17. The CDR3 contains 14 residues. CDR1 is SQVTM and CDR2 is ANQGSEA in the germline V gene. The CDR3 loop is CSVPGGQGVFRAFF. The DNA of the CDR3 is TGCAGCGTTCCGGGGGGGCAGGGGGTTTTTCGGGCTTTCTTT.

The chain recombines TRBV2 with TRBJ2-3; 10 positions match TRBD2. J lost 1 base, V lost 1 base, and 2 bases had no gene match. Germline V CDR1 and CDR2: SNHLY, FYNNEI. The CDR3 is 16 residues long. This CDR3 reads CASSEGLAGGTDTQYF. The CDR3, as DNA: TGTGCCAGCAGTGAAGGGCTAGCGGGGGGCACAGATACGCAGTATTTT.

The rearrangement uses TRBV5-5 and TRBJ1-1; D gene uncertain. Trimming took 2 bases from V and 4 from J, leaving 12 bases between them. CDR3 length equals 14 residues. Germline CDR1 SGHKS, CDR2 YYEKEE (reference sequence). For the CDR3, the DNA is TGTGCCAGCAGCTTCCGGTGGCAGGCCACTGAAGCTTTCTTT. It specifies CASSFRWQATEAFF.